These 9 T cell receptor beta chains were all obtained from the same sample, sequenced in a study of blood T cell repertoires in COVID-19. The repertoire was sequenced with immunoSEQ multiplex PCR; TCRdb's copy has only in-frame clones and lacks some. The repertoire holds some 370,000 clones, with 87% as singletons. The specimen was peripheral blood. Receptor source: a woman in her thirties with COVID-19, enrolled during active disease.

V and J are TRBV12-5 and TRBJ1-1; D uncertain. There are 13 residues in the CDR3. The germline gives CDR1 LGHNT, CDR2 FRNRAP. V dropped 7 bases and J dropped 1 base, with 10 bases sitting between them. The CDR3 region has the DNA TGTGCTAGTGCCGTGCACGGGAACACTGAAGCTTTCTTT. Amino acid sequence: CASAVHGNTEAFF. Looking up the rest from reference TRBV12-5 and TRBJ1-1 gives the full variable domain: DARVTQTPRHKVTEMGQEVTMRCQPILGHNTVFWYRQTMMQGLELLAYFRNRAPLDDSGMPKDRFSAEMPDATLATLKIQPSEPRDSAVYFCASAVHGNTEAFFGQGTRLTVV.

This chain joins TRBV28 and TRBJ2-7, with D possibly matching TRBD1 (6 bases). The germline V and J ends were trimmed by 7 bases and 2 bases, with 24 bases remaining between them. This CDR3 contains 17 residues. The germline V gene encodes CDR1 MDHEN and CDR2 SYDVKM. The CDR3: CASTLPRWQGRTYEQYF. The CDR3 coding sequence is TGTGCCAGCACACTCCCCCGCTGGCAGGGGCGGACCTACGAGCAGTACTTC.

The gene calls are TRBV6-2 or TRBV6-3 and TRBJ2-6; TRBD2 is a possible D gene (5 bases). Per the germline V gene, CDR1 is MNHEY and CDR2 is SVGEGT. The ends were cut back, 6 bases at V and 4 bases at J, with 19 bases in the middle. This CDR3 has 17 residues. The CDR3 protein is CASSRTRGREGANVLTF. As DNA, the CDR3 is TGTGCCAGCAGCCGAACCAGAGGAAGGGAGGGGGCCAACGTCCTGACTTTC.

The chain carries TRBV2 and TRBJ2-1, with 7 positions matching TRBD2. Germline CDR1 reads SNHLY; CDR2 reads FYNNEI. The ends lost 0 bases at V and 4 bases at J; junction bases unmatched: 6. The CDR3 loop spans 16 amino acids. The DNA for the CDR3 is TGTGCCAGCAGTGAAGCGGAAGCGGGATGGTACAATGAGCAGTTCTTC. Translated: CASSEAEAGWYNEQFF.

The rearrangement uses TRBV2 and TRBJ2-5; 8 bases match TRBD2. There are 11 residues in the CDR3. J lost 5 bases, V lost 7 bases, and 0 bases had no gene match. Germline V gives CDR1 SNHLY, CDR2 FYNNEI. CDR3 bases: TGTGCCAGCATAGCGGGGGAGACCCAGTACTTC. Protein product: CASIAGETQYF.

The DNA for the CDR3 is TGTGCCAGCAGTTACTCGAGAGACAGTGCAGACGAGCAGTACTTC. It encodes CASSYSRDSADEQYF. The rearrangement uses TRBV6-2 or TRBV6-3 and TRBJ2-7; possibly TRBD1 for D (5 bases). CDR3 size: 15 residues. Germline loops: CDR1 MNHEY, CDR2 SVGEGT. Trimming stripped 0 bases from V and 5 bases from J, with 14 bases between.

The V and J genes are TRBV6-6 and TRBJ1-6; D possibly corresponds to TRBD1 (6 bases). There are 14 residues in the CDR3. Trimming cost V 6 bases and J 10 bases, with 16 bases left between them. The germline V gene has CDR1 MNHNY and CDR2 SVGAGI (reference sequence). Here the CDR3 DNA reads TGTGCCAGCAGCATACAGGGTGCGGAGTCACCCCTCCACTTT. Its translation: CASSIQGAESPLHF.

J is TRBJ2-2 and V is TRBV7-8; maybe TRBD1 (6 bases). Germline values: CDR1 SGHVS, CDR2 FQNEAQ. The CDR3 has 15 residues. Trimming cost V 0 bases and J 5 bases, with 10 bases left between them. The CDR3 region is CASSLAQGLTGELFF. CDR3 in DNA: TGTGCCAGCAGCTTAGCACAGGGATTAACCGGGGAGCTGTTTTTT.

The V gene is TRBV4-1, the J gene TRBJ2-7, with D tentatively TRBD2 (5 bases). Trimming pared 0 bases from V and 6 bases from J, leaving 15 bases between. This CDR3 has 15 residues. Germline V gene lookup returns CDR1 MGHRA and CDR2 YSYEKL. The DNA of the CDR3 is TGCGCCAGCAGCCAAGATGCGGGTGGGATCCGCGAGCAGTACTTC. It yields the protein CASSQDAGGIREQYF.